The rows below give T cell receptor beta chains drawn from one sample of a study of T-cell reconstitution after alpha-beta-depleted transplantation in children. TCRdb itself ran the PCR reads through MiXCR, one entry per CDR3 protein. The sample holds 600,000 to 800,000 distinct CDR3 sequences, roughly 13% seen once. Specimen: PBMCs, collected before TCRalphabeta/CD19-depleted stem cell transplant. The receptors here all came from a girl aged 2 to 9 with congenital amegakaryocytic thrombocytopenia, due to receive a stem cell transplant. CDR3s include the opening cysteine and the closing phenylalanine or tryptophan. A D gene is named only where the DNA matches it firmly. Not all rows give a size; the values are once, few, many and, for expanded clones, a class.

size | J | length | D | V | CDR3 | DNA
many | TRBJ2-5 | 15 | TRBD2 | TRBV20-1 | CSAQKTSGSKQTQYF | TGCAGTGCTCAGAAGACTAGCGGGAGCAAACAGACCCAGTACTTC
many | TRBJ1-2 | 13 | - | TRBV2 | CASSGSGNYGYTF | TGTGCCAGCAGTGGTTCAGGAAACTATGGCTACACCTTC
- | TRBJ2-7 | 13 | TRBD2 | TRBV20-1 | CSARMGGRNEQYF | TGCAGTGCTAGGATGGGAGGGCGTAACGAGCAGTACTTC
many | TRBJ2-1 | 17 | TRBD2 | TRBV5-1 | CASSLRPKAGGSNEQFF | TGCGCCAGCAGCCTGAGACCGAAGGCGGGAGGTAGCAATGAGCAGTTCTTC
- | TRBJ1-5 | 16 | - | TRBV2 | CASSEALEASLDPQHF | TGTGCCAGCAGTGAAGCGCTTGAGGCCTCCTTGGATCCCCAGCATTTT
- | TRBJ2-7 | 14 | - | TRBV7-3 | CASSPNRESYEQYF | TGTGCCAGCAGCCCGAACAGGGAATCCTACGAGCAGTACTTC
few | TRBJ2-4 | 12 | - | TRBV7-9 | CASSFSKNIQYF | TGTGCCAGCAGCTTCTCCAAAAACATTCAGTACTTC
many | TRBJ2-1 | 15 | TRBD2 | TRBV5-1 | CASSSERLAGPPQFF | TGCGCCAGCAGCTCCGAGAGATTAGCGGGACCTCCCCAGTTCTTC
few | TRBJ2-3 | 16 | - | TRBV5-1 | CASSLATLGGPDTQYF | TGCGCCAGCAGCTTGGCGACCCTGGGGGGTCCAGATACGCAGTATTTT
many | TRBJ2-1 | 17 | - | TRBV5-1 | CASSLGRSLITYNEQFF | TGCGCCAGCAGCTTGGGTCGATCCCTGATTACCTACAATGAGCAGTTCTTC
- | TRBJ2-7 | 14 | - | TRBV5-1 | CASSLELGRGEQYF | TGCGCCAGCAGCTTGGAACTAGGACGGGGTGAGCAGTACTTC
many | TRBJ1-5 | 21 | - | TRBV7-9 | CASITLTPFGNRVYSNQPQHF | TGTGCCAGCATCACATTAACCCCGTTTGGCAATAGGGTCTATAGCAATCAGCCCCAGCATTTT
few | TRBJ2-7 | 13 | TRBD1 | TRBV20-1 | CSATDSGGAEQYF | TGCAGTGCTACCGATTCAGGGGGCGCCGAGCAGTACTTC
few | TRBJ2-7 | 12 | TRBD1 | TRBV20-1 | CSATRTGYEQYF | TGCAGTGCTACAAGGACAGGGTACGAGCAGTACTTC
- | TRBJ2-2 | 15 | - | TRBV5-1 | CASSLDSVFTGELFF | TGCGCCAGCAGTCTGGATAGCGTATTCACCGGGGAGCTGTTTTTT
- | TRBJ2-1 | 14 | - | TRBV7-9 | CATTLGGVGDEQFF | TGTGCCACCACATTGGGGGGAGTCGGCGATGAGCAGTTCTTC
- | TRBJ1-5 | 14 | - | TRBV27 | CASSPSYSNQPQHF | TGTGCCAGCAGCCCTAGTTATAGCAATCAGCCCCAGCATTTT
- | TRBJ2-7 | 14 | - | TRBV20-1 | CSALGSTNSYEQYF | TGCAGTGCGCTTGGCTCAACAAACTCCTACGAGCAGTACTTC
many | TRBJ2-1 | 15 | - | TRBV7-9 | CASGPGGLRYNEQFF | TGTGCCAGCGGGCCTGGCGGCCTGAGGTACAATGAGCAGTTCTTC
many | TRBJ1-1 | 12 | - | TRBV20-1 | CRPGQSNTEAFF | TGCAGACCCGGACAGTCCAATACTGAAGCTTTCTTT
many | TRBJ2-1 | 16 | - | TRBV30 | CAWSVPRTSSYNEQFF | TGTGCCTGGAGTGTCCCCAGGACCAGCTCCTACAATGAGCAGTTCTTC
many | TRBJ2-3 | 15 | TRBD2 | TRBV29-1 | CSVERTSGSTDTQYF | TGCAGCGTTGAACGGACTAGCGGAAGCACAGATACGCAGTATTTT